This T cell receptor (beta chain) was captured in a study of blood T cells in healthy people across ages. Whole-study context: Template switching retrieved approximately one barcoded beta molecule for each two T cells.

For the second PCR, which ran for about 6 to 11 cycles, a sample-barcoded 5' primer and a J-beta primer mix were used. A 12-random-nucleotide template-switch adaptor tagged each cDNA molecule. Each CDR3 protein gets one entry after TCRdb re-called the 5' RACE reads with MiXCR. This sample has over 300,000 distinct CDR3 sequences, with about 52% found just once. The V gene lost 0 bases and the J gene lost 11 bases, with 10 bases spanning the gap. Germline lookup yields CDR1 GTSNPN and CDR2 SVGIG (reference sequence). CDR3 size: 12 residues. To note about this clonotype: What it binds is unknown.

Notes on the study in general: Older age went with lower TCR beta diversity per million T cells, in a roughly linear way.

Each sample provided at least 6 micrograms of extracted total RNA. Sequenced sample: blood. The sequence was obtained from a man aged 55 to 70 in good health. The V gene is TRBV30, the J gene TRBJ1-4; D unresolved. The chain's CDR3 is CAWSVGERKLFF. The CDR3 DNA sequence: TGTGCCTGGAGTGTTGGTGAGAGGAAACTGTTTTTT.